The text below deals with one T cell receptor beta chain. Its antigen is as yet unknown. These data belong to a study of CD8 T cells in Susac syndrome. Overall study findings and caveats: The CD4+ T cell repertoires in Susac syndrome were not clonally expanded.

V dropped 6 bases and J dropped 9 bases, with 15 bases sitting between them. Germline-derived CDR1 and CDR2 are MNHEY and SVGAGI. This CDR3 region has 13 residues. TCR beta sequencing covered blood CD8+ and CD4+ T cells. cDNA came from around 0.5 to 1 ug RNA primed by random hexamers. Amplification of TCR beta CDR3 spanned 54 Vbeta and 13 Jbeta via immunoSEQ multiplex PCR. TCRdb analysed the immunoSEQ multiplex PCR reads with MiXCR anew, one entry per CDR3 protein. The table has about 240,000 distinct CDR3 sequences, 90% to 97% seen once. The specimen sequenced was CD4+ T cells from PBMCs. The TCR sequence derives from a human donor with Susac syndrome. The chain couples TRBV6-5 to TRBJ2-4; tentatively, D is TRBD1 (5 bases). The CDR3 DNA reads as TGTGCCAGCAGAACCACAGGTCCCGGCATTCAGTACTTC. Residues: CASRTTGPGIQYF.